The 19 T cell receptor beta chains reported below all come from one sample, sequenced in a study of control samples from healthy donors and cancer patients (TCRdb year 2020). The library came from the immunoSEQ multiplex PCR assay. TCRdb mirrors the immuneACCESS table, restricted to in-frame sequences. Some clones are absent from its copies; in checked studies, under half trace to an unresolved V gene, and the reason for the others is unknown. This sample comprises around 100,000 clones, about 90% of them detected only once. 11% to 15% of the sample is held by the ten biggest clonotypes. Sequencing was performed on blood. These receptors came from a man in his thirties or forties in good health.

This clone was detected only once. The chain carries TRBV9 and TRBJ2-7, with a possible D match to TRBD1 (5 bases). V was trimmed by 2 bases and J by 7 bases, leaving 19 bases between them. In germline, CDR1 is SGDLS, CDR2 YYNGEE. This CDR3 contains 15 residues. This CDR3 reads CASSVDGQGLGEQYF. CDR3 nucleotide sequence: TGTGCCAGCAGCGTTGATGGGCAGGGTCTTGGGGAGCAGTACTTC.

The sample holds one count of this clone. This rearrangement joins TRBV19 to TRBJ1-5; no clear D. The germline V and J ends were trimmed by 4 bases and 1 base, with 14 bases remaining between them. The CDR3 is 16 amino acids. Germline CDR1 and CDR2: LNHDA and SQIVND (reference sequence). The chain's CDR3 is CASSKPPQNSNQPQHF. The CDR3 region has the DNA TGTGCCAGTAGTAAACCCCCACAGAACAGCAATCAGCCCCAGCATTTT.

The genes are TRBV7-2 and TRBJ2-7, with 9 bases identical to TRBD1. This CDR3 contains 14 residues. Germline V gives CDR1 SGHTA, CDR2 FQGNSA. The V and J ends lost 5 bases and 6 bases, in that order; junction bases with no gene match: 8. The CDR3 region is CASSQPGQGSEQYF. The CDR3 DNA is TGTGCCAGCAGCCAACCGGGACAGGGCTCCGAGCAGTACTTC.

The chain recombines TRBV19 with TRBJ1-5, with D perhaps TRBD1 (5 bases). Germline assignment: CDR1 LNHDA and CDR2 SQIVND (reference sequence). CDR3 length: 14 amino acids. Trimming cost V 4 bases and J 7 bases, with 14 bases left between them. The chain's CDR3 is CASSKQPGRQPQHF. The CDR3 DNA follows: TGTGCCAGTAGTAAACAGCCGGGACGGCAGCCCCAGCATTTT.

V is TRBV7-2 and J is TRBJ2-3; 9 nucleotides line up with TRBD2. Germline CDR1 SGHTA, CDR2 FQGNSA. Trimming at V came to 5 bases and at J to 9 bases, leaving 18 bases not matched to a gene. CDR3 length: 17 amino acids. The CDR3 protein is CASSQRASGASKRTQYF. The CDR3 coding sequence is TGTGCCAGCAGCCAGAGGGCTAGCGGGGCTTCAAAGAGGACGCAGTATTTT.

This clone was seen just once. The chain combines TRBV7-6 with TRBJ1-1; maybe TRBD1 (6 bases). This CDR3 is built from 15 residues. Trimming stripped 0 bases from V and 0 bases from J, with 8 bases between. CDR1 SGHVS and CDR2 FNYEAQ come from the germline V gene. The CDR3 DNA reads as TGTGCCAGCAGCTTAGCCCAGGGGCTGAACACTGAAGCTTTCTTT. Encoded protein: CASSLAQGLNTEAFF.

The chain recombines TRBV29-1 with TRBJ2-1, with TRBD2 matching 8 bases. CDR1 and CDR2 from the germline V gene are SQVTM and ANQGSEA. The CDR3 sequence is 18 residues long. Trimming cost V 3 bases and J 1 base; bases outside gene matches: 14. This CDR3 reads CSVESGAGGPVSYNEQFF. Here the CDR3 DNA reads TGCAGCGTTGAGTCCGGGGCGGGAGGTCCCGTATCCTACAATGAGCAGTTCTTC.

The chain employs TRBV27 and TRBJ1-1, with 10 bases lining up with TRBD1. This CDR3 comprises 16 residues. The germline CDR1 and CDR2 sequences are MNHEY and SMNVEV (reference sequence). Trimming removed 7 bases from V and 3 bases from J; junction bases left unmatched: 11. The CDR3 is CASIPGQGERDTEAFF. In nucleotides, the CDR3 is TGTGCCAGCATTCCTGGACAGGGGGAGAGAGACACTGAAGCTTTCTTT.

A few counts support this clone. DNA for the CDR3: TGTGCCAGCAGCTGGACAGGGGGCAATCAGCCCCAGCATTTT. The encoded protein is CASSWTGGNQPQHF. The chain uses TRBV27 and TRBJ1-5; TRBD1 aligns across 9 bases. Trimming at V came to 6 bases and at J to 2 bases, leaving 2 bases not matched to a gene. Per the germline V gene, CDR1 is MNHEY and CDR2 is SMNVEV (reference sequence). This CDR3 spans 14 amino acids.

This clone was counted once. This rearrangement joins TRBV7-2 to TRBJ2-5, with D possibly matching TRBD2 (5 bases). The V end lost 2 bases, the J end lost 5 bases, and 9 bases lay between the germline ends. Germline V gene lookup returns CDR1 SGHTA and CDR2 FQGNSA. The CDR3 is 13 amino acids. Here the CDR3 reads CASSLSGYETQYF. The CDR3 nucleotides are TGTGCCAGCAGCTTATCGGGATATGAGACCCAGTACTTC.

This clone was recorded only once. The rearrangement links TRBV5-1 to TRBJ2-7; D tentatively reads TRBD1 or TRBD2 (5 bases each). The CDR3 loop spans 13 amino acids. The V end was cut by 2 bases, the J end by 6 bases, with 12 bases between. Germline CDR1 SGHRS, CDR2 YFSETQ. For the CDR3, the DNA is TGCGCCAGCAGCTTCCGGGACCCCATCGAGCAGTACTTC. Amino acids: CASSFRDPIEQYF.

This rearrangement joins TRBV20-1 to TRBJ1-2, with D uncertain. With 4 bases removed from V and 14 bases from J, the gap between germline ends came to 17 bases. Per the germline V gene, CDR1 is DFQATT and CDR2 is SNEGSKA (reference sequence). This CDR3 region has 11 residues. Here the CDR3 reads CSAMGQRVDTF. CDR3 in DNA: TGCAGTGCTATGGGCCAAAGGGTAGATACCTTC.

This clone was counted a single time. The gene calls are TRBV12-3 or TRBV12-4 and TRBJ2-7; no firm D call. V lost 6 bases and J lost 0, with 9 bases in between. The CDR3 sequence is 13 residues long. The CDR3 reads CASSTSLSYEQYF. In DNA, the CDR3 is TGTGCCAGCAGCACGTCCCTCTCCTACGAGCAGTACTTC.

The V call is TRBV11-3, the J call TRBJ1-1; maybe TRBD1 (5 bases). Trimming removed 2 bases at V and 10 bases at J, with 17 bases between. The germline CDR1 and CDR2 sequences are SGHNT and YENEEA. This CDR3 comprises 14 residues. The CDR3 region has the DNA TGTGCCAGCAGCTTATCCGGGACCCCCGAGAGAGCTTTCTTT. It encodes CASSLSGTPERAFF.

V and J are TRBV6-5 and TRBJ2-3, with TRBD2 matching over 9 bases. The V gene's germline CDR1 is MNHEY and CDR2 SVGAGI. The CDR3 contains 14 residues. V lost 4 bases to trimming and J lost 5 bases; unmatched junction nucleotides: 4. In DNA, the CDR3 is TGTGCCAGCAGTTTTAGCGGGAGAGGAGATACGCAGTATTTT. It yields the protein CASSFSGRGDTQYF.

This clone was counted only a few times. V usage is TRBV2 and J usage is TRBJ2-7; maybe TRBD1 (5 bases). The CDR3 has 16 amino acids. From germline, CDR1 is SNHLY and CDR2 FYNNEI. V was shortened by 4 bases and J by 2 bases, with 18 bases between the two germline ends. The CDR3: CASSVFRGFSPYEQYF. The CDR3 DNA reads as TGTGCCAGCAGTGTATTTAGGGGCTTTTCACCCTACGAGCAGTACTTC.

V and J are TRBV13 and TRBJ2-1; TRBD2 matches 13 bases. Germline trimming cut 6 bases from V and 8 bases from J; bases unmatched to any gene: 7. This CDR3 spans 15 amino acids. The germline V gene encodes CDR1 PRHDT and CDR2 FYEKMQ (reference sequence). The CDR3 nucleotides read TGTGCCAGCAGGACACTAGCGGGAGGGCCTGATGAGCAGTTCTTC. It codes for CASRTLAGGPDEQFF.

V is TRBV4-1 and J is TRBJ2-1; TRBD2 matches at 10 bases. The CDR3 extends over 16 amino acids. In germline, CDR1 is MGHRA, CDR2 YSYEKL. V was clipped by 4 bases and J by 2 bases; unmatched bases: 5. This CDR3 is CASSRASGRTYNEQFF. As DNA, the CDR3 is TGCGCCAGCAGCCGCGCTAGCGGGAGAACCTACAATGAGCAGTTCTTC.

The V call is TRBV24-1, the J call TRBJ1-2; D is uncertain. CDR1 and CDR2 from the germline V gene are KGHDR and SFDVKD. The CDR3 extends over 13 amino acids. Deletions cut 2 bases from V and 5 bases from J, with 8 bases between. CDR3 in amino acids: CATSDSGNYGYTF. The CDR3 DNA reads TGTGCCACCAGTGATTCCGGAAATTATGGCTACACCTTC.